This passage covers 28 T cell receptor beta chains from one sample sequenced in a study of CD8 T cells in ankylosing spondylitis. TCRdb re-called the 5' RACE reads with MiXCR, one entry per CDR3 protein. The sample has 250,000 to 350,000 distinct CDR3 sequences, roughly 20% seen once. The sample comprised blood, either unsorted or a sorted T cell fraction (not recorded which). These receptors were obtained from a male donor with ankylosing spondylitis or in good health (not recorded which).

The V and J genes are TRBV12-3 or TRBV12-4 and TRBJ2-1, with D unclear. With 2 bases removed from V and 8 bases from J, the gap between germline ends came to 13 bases. The CDR3 loop spans 14 amino acids. CDR3 sequence: CASSLQLAGDEQFF. CDR3 DNA sequence: TGTGCCAGCAGTTTACAGCTGGCTGGCGATGAGCAGTTCTTC.

This clonotype was detected only once. The chain employs TRBV7-8 and TRBJ2-1; possible D gene TRBD1, 6 bases. Per the germline V gene, CDR1 is SGHVS and CDR2 is FQNEAQ. With 3 bases removed from V and 7 bases from J, the gap between germline ends came to 13 bases. The CDR3 totals 14 residues. The chain's CDR3 is CASSFGRTANEQFF. CDR3 sequence (DNA): TGTGCCAGCAGCTTCGGCCGGACAGCTAATGAGCAGTTCTTC.

V gene TRBV5-4 combines with J gene TRBJ2-1, with D tentatively TRBD2 (6 bases). V lost 0 bases and J 5 bases, leaving 9 bases between the germline ends. This CDR3 has 14 residues. Germline V gene data show CDR1 as SGHNT and CDR2 as YYREEE (reference sequence). Here the CDR3 reads CASSLELAHNEQFF. Here the CDR3 DNA reads TGTGCCAGCAGCTTGGAGCTAGCGCACAATGAGCAGTTCTTC. Together with reference TRBV5-4 and TRBJ2-1, the CDR3 gives the full variable domain: ETGVTQSPTHLIKTRGQQVTLRCSSQSGHNTVSWYQQALGQGPQFIFQYYREEENGRGNFPPRFSGLQFPNYSSELNVNALELDDSALYLCASSLELAHNEQFFGPGTRLTVL.

This rearrangement joins TRBV28 to TRBJ2-7; TRBD1 might be the D (8 bases). The CDR3 consists of 15 residues. Germline CDR1 is MDHEN and CDR2 is SYDVKM. V was shortened by 4 bases and J by 2 bases, with 15 bases between the two germline ends. CDR3 sequence reads: CASSYRGGKAYEQYV. For the CDR3, the DNA is TGTGCCAGCAGTTACAGGGGGGGCAAGGCCTACGAGCAGTACGTC.

The CDR3 DNA reads as TGTGCCAGCAGCCTAGACACGACTAGACACAATGAGCAGTTCTTC. Translating gives CASSLDTTRHNEQFF. The J gene is TRBJ2-1, the V gene TRBV3-1; the D gene is possibly TRBD2 (6 bases). The V end lost 4 bases, the J end lost 5 bases, and 15 bases lay between the germline ends. CDR3 length equals 15 residues. From germline, CDR1 is LGHDT and CDR2 YNNKEL (reference sequence).

The chain combines TRBV12-5 with TRBJ2-3; no clear D. Trimming shortened V by 5 bases and J by 5 bases, and 11 bases separated the two germline ends. The CDR3 totals 13 residues. The germline V gene encodes CDR1 LGHNT and CDR2 FRNRAP. CDR3 in amino acids: CASGTGSGDTQYF. The CDR3 DNA reads as TGTGCTAGTGGTACCGGGTCAGGAGATACGCAGTATTTT.

This chain joins TRBV20-1 and TRBJ2-1, with D unresolved. Germline values: CDR1 DFQATT, CDR2 SNEGSKA (reference sequence). The CDR3 spans 13 residues. V was shortened by 3 bases and J by 7 bases, with 13 bases between the two germline ends. CDR3 region: CSASRSLRNEQFF. CDR3 DNA sequence: TGCAGTGCTAGCCGAAGCTTGCGGAATGAGCAGTTCTTC.

The chain couples TRBV7-2 to TRBJ2-2; TRBD2 aligns across 9 bases. The CDR3 covers 16 residues. In germline, CDR1 is SGHTA, CDR2 FQGNSA. With V trimmed by 5 bases and J by 5 bases, 9 bases remained unmatched. The CDR3 loop reads CASSPLAGARTGELFF. Written as DNA, the CDR3 is TGTGCCAGCAGCCCTTTAGCGGGGGCGAGGACCGGGGAGCTGTTTTTT.

The rearrangement joins TRBV7-9 to TRBJ2-7; 7 nucleotides agree with TRBD1. Germline V gene lookup returns CDR1 SEHNR and CDR2 FQNEAQ (reference sequence). After removal of 1 base from V and 6 bases from J, the junction contained 9 bases not matched to a gene. CDR3 length: 15 amino acids. In DNA form, the CDR3 reads TGTGCCAGCAGCTTAGATAGACAGGGCCCCACCGAGCAGTACGTC. Protein sequence: CASSLDRQGPTEQYV.

This sequence joins TRBV28 and TRBJ1-3; a possible D gene is TRBD1 (6 bases). Trimming left V 6 bases short and J 6 bases short, with 15 bases between. The germline CDR1 and CDR2 sequences are MDHEN and SYDVKM. The CDR3 extends over 14 amino acids. The CDR3 DNA sequence: TGTGCCAGCAGGGCCCCAGGGGACGAAAACACCATATATTTT. Translation: CASRAPGDENTIYF.

The J gene is TRBJ1-2, the V gene TRBV12-3 or TRBV12-4, with TRBD1 matching 7 bases. Losses at the gene ends were 6 bases for V and 8 bases for J; bases not matched to a gene: 9. This CDR3 is built from 13 residues. CDR3 coding DNA: TGTGCCAGCAGCTCGACAGGGCAGGGGGGCTACACCTTC. This codes for CASSSTGQGGYTF.

This clonotype was seen only a few times. The chain joins TRBV12-3 or TRBV12-4 to TRBJ1-5, with TRBD1 as a possible D gene (6 bases). V was pared by 5 bases and J by 9 bases, with 14 bases between. The CDR3 has 13 amino acids. This CDR3 reads CASSRLQGLPQHF. CDR3 coding DNA: TGTGCCAGCAGTAGGCTCCAGGGGTTGCCCCAGCATTTT.

This clonotype was detected only a few times. This chain connects TRBV6-1 to TRBJ2-2; 7 bases are shared with TRBD1. V shed 10 bases, J shed 2 bases, and the junction held 7 bases outside the gene matches. This CDR3 has 14 residues. In germline, CDR1 is MNHNS, CDR2 SASEGT. CDR3 in DNA: TGTGCCATAAGCCGGGACAGAAACACCGGGGAGCTGTTTTTT. It specifies CAISRDRNTGELFF.

This clonotype was picked up a small number of times. The chain uses TRBV6-1 and TRBJ2-5; D unclear. This CDR3 spans 15 amino acids. Trimming cost V 1 base and J 1 base, with 10 bases left between them. The V gene's germline CDR1 is MNHNS and CDR2 SASEGT. DNA of the CDR3: TGTGCCAGCAGTGAAGACCATCTGCGCCAAGAGACCCAGTACTTC. This sequence encodes CASSEDHLRQETQYF.

The table lists this clonotype with a few counts. The V gene is TRBV6-2 or TRBV6-3, the J gene TRBJ1-1; 8 bases line up with TRBD1. Germline-derived CDR1 and CDR2 are MNHEY and SVGEGT. The CDR3 length is 15 residues. Trimming removed 7 bases from V and 1 base from J; junction bases left unmatched: 8. The CDR3: CASNQGAPRNTEAFF. In nucleotides, the CDR3 is TGTGCCAGCAACCAGGGGGCCCCACGGAACACTGAAGCTTTCTTT.

This clonotype appeared a few times. The rearrangement uses TRBV3-1 and TRBJ2-4, with D possibly TRBD2 on 5 matching bases. Germline V CDR1 and CDR2: LGHDT, YNNKEL (reference sequence). CDR3 length: 16 amino acids. The V end was cut by 0 bases, the J end by 7 bases, with 16 bases between. CDR3 coding DNA: TGTGCCAGCAGCCAAGAGGCGGCTAGCTCACGGAACATTCAGTACTTC. Translation: CASSQEAASSRNIQYF. The variable domain in full, with the rest retrieved from reference TRBV3-1 and TRBJ2-4, is DTAVSQTPKYLVTQMGNDKSIKCEQNLGHDTMYWYKQDSKKFLKIMFSYNNKELIINETVPNRFSPKSPDKAHLNLHINSLELGDSAVYFCASSQEAASSRNIQYFGAGTRLSVL.

In this sample, this clonotype turned up a few times. The chain employs TRBV20-1 and TRBJ2-1; 8 bases agree with TRBD2. V dropped 6 bases and J dropped 6; count of bases not matched to a gene: 10. The germline gives CDR1 DFQATT, CDR2 SNEGSKA (reference sequence). This CDR3 has 14 residues. The CDR3 sequence: CSADQREKGNEQFF. The CDR3 DNA reads as TGCAGTGCCGACCAGCGGGAGAAAGGCAATGAGCAGTTCTTC.

J is TRBJ2-2 and V is TRBV19; D unresolved. Per germline, CDR1 LNHDA and CDR2 SQIVND (reference sequence). The length of the CDR3 is 14 residues. Deletions cut 1 base from V and 12 bases from J, with 15 bases between. CDR3 sequence reads: CASSIGDPRSKLFF. The CDR3 DNA follows: TGTGCCAGTAGTATAGGTGACCCTCGATCGAAGCTGTTTTTT.

This clonotype was recorded a few times. The genes are TRBV19 and TRBJ2-1; 10 bases are shared with TRBD2. With V trimmed by 9 bases and J by 6 bases, 11 bases remained unmatched. The CDR3 consists of 15 residues. The germline V gene encodes CDR1 LNHDA and CDR2 SQIVND (reference sequence). The CDR3 nucleotides are TGTGCCAGCGCTAAAAGCGGGGGGGCCTTCAATGAGCAGTTCTTC. It is translated as CASAKSGGAFNEQFF.

This clonotype has more than one count but fewer than ten. The chain employs TRBV12-3 or TRBV12-4 and TRBJ1-5; no firm D call. CDR3 size: 16 residues. V lost 0 bases, J lost 0 bases, and 9 bases lay in between. In nucleotides, the CDR3 is TGTGCCAGCAGTTTAGCAAGCCAGAATAGCAATCAGCCCCAGCATTTT. Translation gives CASSLASQNSNQPQHF.

This chain links TRBV28 with TRBJ2-1, with D perhaps matching TRBD1 (5 bases). The V gene lost 6 bases and the J gene lost 7 bases, with 19 bases spanning the gap. This CDR3 comprises 15 residues. Germline loops: CDR1 MDHEN, CDR2 SYDVKM. The chain's CDR3 is CASSQRQPGKNEQFF. The CDR3 DNA reads as TGTGCCAGCAGCCAACGACAGCCTGGAAAGAATGAGCAGTTCTTC.

The J gene is TRBJ1-5, the V gene TRBV10-3; D is unresolved. The germline V gene encodes CDR1 ENHRY and CDR2 SYGVKD. The V end lost 0 bases, the J end lost 0 bases, and 6 bases lay between the germline ends. The CDR3 runs to 15 residues. This chain's CDR3 is CAISESLVSNQPQHF. Here the CDR3 DNA reads TGTGCCATCAGTGAGTCGCTCGTTAGCAATCAGCCCCAGCATTTT.

CDR3 region: CASSLALSGQGRTEAFF. The CDR3 DNA sequence: TGTGCCAGCAGCTTAGCGCTGTCTGGGCAGGGCCGGACTGAAGCTTTCTTT. This chain joins TRBV7-9 and TRBJ1-1, with a weak D call TRBD1 (5 bases). V lost 0 bases and J 5 bases, leaving 19 bases between the germline ends. The germline V gene encodes CDR1 SEHNR and CDR2 FQNEAQ (reference sequence). The CDR3 totals 17 residues. Variable domain in full (rest from reference TRBV7-9 and TRBJ1-1): DTGVSQNPRHKITKRGQNVTFRCDPISEHNRLYWYRQTLGQGPEFLTYFQNEAQLEKSRLLSDRFSAERPKGSFSTLEIQRTEQGDSAMYLCASSLALSGQGRTEAFFGQGTRLTVV.

This chain joins TRBV3-1 and TRBJ2-3; no reliable D call. CDR1 is LGHDT and CDR2 is YNNKEL in the germline V gene (reference sequence). This CDR3 is built from 16 residues. Trimming left V 2 bases short and J 0 bases short, with 12 bases between. CDR3 bases: TGTGCCAGCAGCCAACGCGGTATGACTAGCACAGATACGCAGTATTTT. Residues: CASSQRGMTSTDTQYF.

The chain uses TRBV20-1 and TRBJ1-5, with a tentative D call TRBD1 (5 bases). Trimming left V 0 bases short and J 5 bases short, with 8 bases between. CDR1 is DFQATT and CDR2 is SNEGSKA in the germline V gene (reference sequence). CDR3 length: 13 amino acids. For the CDR3, the DNA is TGCAGTGCTAGAGAGGGCAGGGATCAGCCCCAGCATTTT. Translated, it gives CSAREGRDQPQHF.

This clonotype has a count of ten or more. The J gene is TRBJ2-2, the V gene TRBV20-1; 13 positions agree with TRBD2. Germline CDR1 and CDR2: DFQATT and SNEGSKA (reference sequence). V was clipped by 5 bases and J by 6 bases; unmatched bases: 6. This CDR3 has 15 residues. The CDR3 spells CSAFGLAGVPGELFF. As DNA, the CDR3 is TGCAGTGCTTTCGGACTAGCGGGAGTCCCCGGGGAGCTGTTTTTT.

This clonotype was found a few times. The chain combines TRBV6-1 with TRBJ2-5; D unclear. V was trimmed by 1 base and J by 5 bases, leaving 11 bases between them. This CDR3 has 14 amino acids. Germline V gene lookup returns CDR1 MNHNS and CDR2 SASEGT. This CDR3 reads CASSEDFSPETQYF. CDR3 nucleotide sequence: TGTGCCAGCAGTGAAGACTTCAGCCCGGAGACCCAGTACTTC.

The chain has TRBV28 and TRBJ2-5, with 7 bases lining up with TRBD2. The CDR3 totals 13 residues. Germline CDR1 reads MDHEN; CDR2 reads SYDVKM. After removal of 7 bases from V and 3 bases from J, the junction contained 5 bases not matched to a gene. The chain's CDR3 is CASTLGLEETQYF. CDR3 DNA: TGTGCCAGCACCCTCGGACTAGAAGAGACCCAGTACTTC. The whole variable domain, filled in from reference TRBV28 and TRBJ2-5, reads DVKVTQSSRYLVKRTGEKVFLECVQDMDHENMFWYRQDPGLGLRLIYFSYDVKMKEKGDIPEGYSVSREKKERFSLILESASTNQTSMYLCASTLGLEETQYFGPGTRLLVL.